These T cell receptor beta chains were read from a single sample in a study of PD-1 blockade in mismatch repair-deficient tumors. Profiling relied on immunoSEQ multiplex PCR, and the TCRdb table lists in-frame clones only, not all of them. The sample shows around 49,000 clones, more than 65% of them seen only once. Sequenced material: PBMCs, taken before pembrolizumab treatment. The receptors were sampled from an adult with mismatch repair-deficient cancer. CDR3s include the opening cysteine and the closing phenylalanine or tryptophan. Each record gives: J gene, clone size, D gene, V gene, CDR3 DNA, CDR3 protein. A D gene is named only where the DNA matches it firmly. Clone size is not always given. Where it is, it says once, few, many or a class for expanded clones.

J: TRBJ1-4; size: NA; D: NA; V: TRBV11-2; DNA: TGTGCCAGCAGCTTAGTCCCTTTCCGCCCGGACTCTAATGAAAAACTGTTTTTT; CDR3: CASSLVPFRPDSNEKLFF
J: TRBJ2-1; size: NA; D: NA; V: TRBV7-9; DNA: TGTGCCAGCAGCTTAGTTGGGTCGGAAGGGTTCTTC; CDR3: CASSLVGSEGFF
J: TRBJ2-7; size: few; D: TRBD1; V: TRBV6-5; DNA: TGTGCCAGTGGGGACAGGGCCTACGAGCAGTACTTC; CDR3: CASGDRAYEQYF
J: TRBJ2-4; size: NA; D: NA; V: TRBV10-3; DNA: TGTGCCATCAGTGGGGAGGTAGCCAAAAACATTCAGTACTTC; CDR3: CAISGEVAKNIQYF
J: TRBJ1-2; size: NA; D: NA; V: TRBV9; DNA: TGTGCCAGCAGGCCCCCAGGGCAATATGGCTACACCTTC; CDR3: CASRPPGQYGYTF
J: TRBJ2-5; size: NA; D: TRBD1; V: TRBV29-1; DNA: TGCAGCGTTGAAGATGTCTGGACAGGCTCAGAGACCCAGTACTTC; CDR3: CSVEDVWTGSETQYF
J: TRBJ2-1; size: once; D: TRBD2; V: TRBV10-3; DNA: TGTGCCATCAGAAGAGCCGGGACTAGCAGTTACAATGAGCAGTTCTTC; CDR3: CAIRRAGTSSYNEQFF
J: TRBJ1-2; size: NA; D: TRBD1; V: TRBV5-6; DNA: TGTGCCAGCAGTTTTCAGGGGGCCTTCTATGGCTACACCTTC; CDR3: CASSFQGAFYGYTF
J: TRBJ1-1; size: few; D: NA; V: TRBV7-9; DNA: TGTGCCAGCAGCTTAGGAGTGATGGAAGCTTTCTTT; CDR3: CASSLGVMEAFF
J: TRBJ1-2; size: NA; D: NA; V: TRBV19; DNA: TGTGCCAGTAGTCAGGGGCGGAACTATGGCTACACCTTC; CDR3: CASSQGRNYGYTF
J: TRBJ1-2; size: NA; D: TRBD1; V: TRBV7-8; DNA: TGTGCCAGCAGCTCAGGGGGGAGCTATGGCTACACCTTC; CDR3: CASSSGGSYGYTF
J: TRBJ2-2; size: NA; D: TRBD2; V: TRBV5-4; DNA: TGTGCCAGCAGCTTGCCCGGGACTATAAACACCGGGGAGCTGTTTTTT; CDR3: CASSLPGTINTGELFF
J: TRBJ1-5; size: NA; D: NA; V: TRBV28; DNA: TGTGCCAGCAACCCCCCCGACGTCAGGCTAGGCCAGCCCCAGCATTTT; CDR3: CASNPPDVRLGQPQHF